The TCR beta chain described here comes from a study of blood T cell repertoires in COVID-19. Study information: Whether acute or convalescent, the COVID-19 samples came from the United States, Italy and Spain. PBMCs, B-cell-depleted T cells, or T cells were the source of the cDNA or gDNA that made up the material.

There are 18 residues in the CDR3. In germline, CDR1 is SNHLY, CDR2 FYNNEI. V gave up 4 bases and J gave up 0 bases; unmatched junction bases: 11. Per the original methods: Reference gene primers were amplified, and this amplification served to estimate nucleated cell counts. Only in-frame clones appear in the TCRdb table, and some are missing; sequencing was by immunoSEQ multiplex PCR. Clone size and the V and J calls come from that table; the DNA yielded D and trimming. The sample shows about 88,000 clones, around 90% of them seen only once. The sequence was collected from a male donor with acute or convalescent COVID-19. The chain has TRBV2 and TRBJ2-1, with 8 bases aligning to TRBD2. Sequencing was carried out using peripheral blood. The CDR3 is CASSALNLAGSSYNEQFF. The CDR3 region has the DNA TGTGCCAGCAGTGCGCTAAACCTAGCGGGCAGCTCCTACAATGAGCAGTTCTTC.